What follows are 27 T cell receptor beta chains derived from one specimen sequenced in a study of monozygotic twins with inflammatory bowel disease. For each CDR3 protein, TCRdb gives one entry from its re-call of the 5' RACE reads, without DNA. Reported are 120,000 to 150,000 distinct CDR3 sequences; the ten largest clones contain roughly 2.5%. The sequenced material came from blood. The receptors shown here come from a human donor with ulcerative colitis or Crohn's disease, or a healthy co-twin of an affected twin (not recorded which).

The chain links TRBV4-3 to TRBJ1-4; with no DNA, the TCRdb D assignment of TRBD1 cannot be verified. Per germline, CDR1 LGHNA and CDR2 YSLEER. The CDR3 has 16 residues. CDR3: CASSQDRRGTNEKLFF.

V usage is TRBV11-2 and J usage is TRBJ1-1. CDR1 is SGHAT, CDR2 FQNNGV, per germline. The CDR3 runs to 17 residues. CDR3 amino acids: CASSPPPPIALISEAFF. Supplemented by reference TRBV11-2 and TRBJ1-1, the full variable domain reads EAGVAQSPRYKIIEKRQSVAFWCNPISGHATLYWYQQILGQGPKLLIQFQNNGVVDDSQLPKDRFSAERLKGVDSTLKIQPAKLEDSAVYLCASSPPPPIALISEAFFGQGTRLTVV.

The V gene is TRBV27, the J gene TRBJ2-7. The CDR3 sequence is 13 residues long. CDR1 and CDR2 (germline): MNHEY, SMNVEV (reference sequence). The CDR3 protein is CASNKQGSYELYF.

The chain joins TRBV20-1 to TRBJ1-4; checking the TCRdb D call of TRBD1 is not possible without DNA. The germline gives CDR1 DFQATT, CDR2 SNEGSKA (reference sequence). The CDR3 length is 14 residues. The CDR3 reads CSASLRDLNEKLFF.

The chain carries TRBV29-1 and TRBJ2-7. Germline V gene data show CDR1 as SQVTM and CDR2 as ANQGSEA. The CDR3 has 12 amino acids. CDR3 amino acids: CSVGWSSYEQYF.

This chain uses TRBV9 with TRBJ2-1; TCRdb designates TRBD1, a call that cannot be tested without DNA. Germline V gene lookup returns CDR1 SGDLS and CDR2 YYNGEE. The CDR3 runs 15 residues. The CDR3: CASSVDGTGVDEQFF. The variable domain in full, with the rest retrieved from reference TRBV9 and TRBJ2-1, is DSGVTQTPKHLITATGQRVTLRCSPRSGDLSVYWYQQSLDQGLQFLIQYYNGEERAKGNILERFSAQQFPDLHSELNLSSLELGDSALYFCASSVDGTGVDEQFFGPGTRLTVL.

The rearrangement links TRBV20-1 to TRBJ2-5; checking the TCRdb D call of TRBD2 is not possible without DNA. The CDR3 consists of 14 residues. The germline V gene has CDR1 DFQATT and CDR2 SNEGSKA (reference sequence). The CDR3 reads CSPGLAGTQETQYF.

The gene calls are TRBV18 and TRBJ2-3; TCRdb reports TRBD1, a call that lacks DNA to check it against. The CDR3 covers 15 residues. Germline-derived CDR1 and CDR2 are KGHSH and LQKENI. The CDR3 reads CASSPPDRNTDTQYF. Using reference TRBV18 and TRBJ2-3 for the parts outside the CDR3, the full variable domain is NAGVMQNPRHLVRRRGQEARLRCSPMKGHSHVYWYRQLPEEGLKFMVYLQKENIIDESGMPKERFSAEFPKEGPSILRIQQVVRGDSAAYFCASSPPDRNTDTQYFGPGTRLTVL.

The chain is built from TRBV5-1 and TRBJ1-3. Germline CDR1 and CDR2: SGHRS and YFSETQ. This CDR3 is built from 14 residues. The CDR3 is CASSQDKSGNTIYF.

This chain connects TRBV7-9 to TRBJ1-1; TCRdb names TRBD1, which stays unverified in the absence of DNA. CDR1 is SEHNR, CDR2 FQNEAQ, per germline (reference sequence). This CDR3 is built from 16 residues. The CDR3 is CASSSHRDGRHTEAFF.

This chain uses TRBV7-2 with TRBJ2-7; TCRdb outputs TRBD2, but without DNA this stays unchecked. Germline CDR1 SGHTA, CDR2 FQGNSA. The CDR3 length is 13 residues. The chain's CDR3 is CASSLDRAAEQYF. Supplemented by reference TRBV7-2 and TRBJ2-7, the full variable domain reads GAGVSQSPSNKVTEKGKDVELRCDPISGHTALYWYRQSLGQGLEFLIYFQGNSAPDKSGLPSDRFSAERTGGSVSTLTIQRTQQEDSAVYLCASSLDRAAEQYFGPGTRLTVT.

The CDR3 sequence: CASSSWGRAEQYF. This chain uses TRBV6-2 or TRBV6-3 with TRBJ2-7; the D call from TCRdb, TRBD1, cannot be confirmed without DNA. This CDR3 has 13 residues. CDR1 is MNHEY and CDR2 is SVGEGT in the germline V gene.

The gene calls are TRBV4-3 and TRBJ1-2; the D call of TRBD1 rests on TCRdb alone, since no DNA is present to check it. The CDR3 spans 15 residues. CDR1 is LGHNA, CDR2 YSLEER, per germline. CDR3: CASSQGSTGEDGYTF.

The CDR3 spells CSAPDSSYEQYF. This chain uses TRBV20-1 with TRBJ2-7; TCRdb's D call of TRBD1 is untestable without DNA. The CDR3 length is 12 residues. CDR1 is DFQATT, CDR2 SNEGSKA, per germline (reference sequence).

This chain links TRBV20-1 with TRBJ2-6; TCRdb returns TRBD2, unconfirmable since there is no DNA. The CDR3 contains 15 residues. Per the germline V gene, CDR1 is DFQATT and CDR2 is SNEGSKA (reference sequence). The CDR3 sequence: CSARASGLPTNVLTF.

The genes are TRBV5-5 and TRBJ2-5; the TCRdb call, TRBD1, lacks DNA for checking. This CDR3 has 13 residues. Germline assignment: CDR1 SGHKS and CDR2 YYEKEE (reference sequence). The CDR3: CASTNLGKETQYF.

The chain is built from TRBV2 and TRBJ2-3; the TCRdb call, TRBD2, lacks DNA for checking. CDR3 size: 15 residues. Germline V CDR1 and CDR2: SNHLY, FYNNEI. CDR3 sequence: CASSEFASDSDTQYF.

The J gene is TRBJ2-7, the V gene TRBV5-6; TCRdb gives TRBD1 as the D gene, but with no DNA this cannot be confirmed. Germline assignment: CDR1 SGHDT and CDR2 YYEEEE. This CDR3 has 14 amino acids. The CDR3 sequence is CASSRGGMAYEQYF.

The chain carries TRBV6-2 or TRBV6-3 and TRBJ2-2. There are 13 residues in the CDR3. Germline CDR1 reads MNHEY; CDR2 reads SVGEGT. CDR3: CASSPTNTGELFF.

The chain links TRBV9 to TRBJ2-6; TCRdb picks TRBD1, but there is no DNA to check that call. Germline CDR1 and CDR2: SGDLS and YYNGEE. This CDR3 is built from 18 residues. This CDR3 reads CASSVRDRVGSGANVLTF.

The V gene is TRBV4-3, the J gene TRBJ2-5; no DNA is available, so the TRBD1 call from TCRdb remains unchecked. This CDR3 contains 17 residues. CDR1 and CDR2 (germline): LGHNA, YSLEER. The CDR3 sequence: CASSQDPTGTGKETQYF.

The chain employs TRBV20-1 and TRBJ2-2. The germline CDR1 and CDR2 sequences are DFQATT and SNEGSKA (reference sequence). The CDR3 is 14 residues long. The CDR3 region is CSASSWGNTGELFF.

The chain combines TRBV3-1 with TRBJ1-5; the D call of TRBD1 rests on TCRdb alone, since no DNA is present to check it. CDR1 and CDR2 from the germline V gene are LGHDT and YNNKEL (reference sequence). This CDR3 is built from 15 residues. The CDR3: CASSQGTGGVQPQHF.

This chain connects TRBV20-1 to TRBJ1-2; absent DNA, TCRdb's TRBD1 call cannot be checked. The CDR3 is 12 residues long. The germline V gene encodes CDR1 DFQATT and CDR2 SNEGSKA (reference sequence). The CDR3 loop is CSAKGTNYGYTF.

The chain uses TRBV27 and TRBJ2-1; the TCRdb D gene call, TRBD1, has no DNA to confirm it. Per the germline V gene, CDR1 is MNHEY and CDR2 is SMNVEV (reference sequence). The CDR3 spans 15 residues. CDR3 sequence reads: CASGYPGGSYNEQFF.

The rearrangement links TRBV5-4 to TRBJ2-3. This CDR3 is 14 amino acids long. Germline CDR1 and CDR2: SGHNT and YYREEE (reference sequence). This CDR3 is CASSLDRLTDTQYF.

The V call is TRBV28, the J call TRBJ1-1; checking the TCRdb D call of TRBD1 is not possible without DNA. CDR1 is MDHEN, CDR2 SYDVKM, per germline. This CDR3 contains 16 residues. The CDR3 is CASSLTAQGWVSEAFF. Based on the CDR3 plus reference TRBV28 and TRBJ1-1, the full variable domain is DVKVTQSSRYLVKRTGEKVFLECVQDMDHENMFWYRQDPGLGLRLIYFSYDVKMKEKGDIPEGYSVSREKKERFSLILESASTNQTSMYLCASSLTAQGWVSEAFFGQGTRLTVV.